This T cell receptor (beta chain) was found in a study of spatial heterogeneity in lung cancer. Study conclusions and caveats: Mutation tallies in tumors tracked expanded intratumoral alpha and beta TCR counts.

Documented time point: sample taken at primary tumor resection. A total of over 70 untreated early-stage non-small cell lung cancer patients served as donors. CDR1 SGHNT and CDR2 YYREEE come from the germline V gene (reference sequence). The length of the CDR3 is 15 residues. J gave up 4 bases and V 5 bases, and 5 bases lay outside the gene matches. On this clonotype itself: Its target is unknown.

MiXCR, applied by TCRdb to the 5' RACE reads, yields one record per CDR3 protein. This sample yields 9,000 to 9,500 distinct CDR3 sequences, of which over 7% are seen a single time; 24% belongs to the top ten. Source: lung tumor tissue, taken at surgery. The chain is built from TRBV5-4 and TRBJ2-1, with TRBD2 matching 11 bases. This TCR was recovered from a male donor with early-stage non-small cell lung cancer. CDR3 region: CASSSTSGEYNEQFF. CDR3 DNA: TGTGCCAGCAGTTCGACTAGCGGGGAATACAATGAGCAGTTCTTC.